Here is one T cell receptor (beta chain) with its context. Its target is unknown. CDR1 is MNHNS and CDR2 is SASEGT in the germline V gene. The ends were cut back, 6 bases at V and 0 bases at J, with 9 bases in the middle. The CDR3 is 15 amino acids. Documented time point: inflamed ileum from the surgical specimen. This entry is derived from a study of T cell repertoires in ileal Crohn's disease. The study, taken as a whole, reports: Mucosal expansions were suggested to be mainly CD8 T cells. Endoscopic recurrence occurred in every patient whose clonality exceeded 26.8%.

Repertoires were generated with immunoSEQ multiplex PCR, while TCRdb's copy carries only in-frame clones and drops some. The table records approximately 11,000 clones, roughly 84% of them present only once. The chain combines TRBV6-1 with TRBJ2-6, with D perhaps matching TRBD1 or TRBD2 (5 bases each). Sequences were obtained from ileal tissue. The source of this sequence is an adult with Crohn's disease. CDR3 DNA sequence: TGTGCCAGCAGGGGACGGTCCTCTGGGGCCAACGTCCTGACTTTC. Protein: CASRGRSSGANVLTF.